This passage covers 5 T cell receptor beta chains from one sample sequenced in a study of T cell responses to AZD1222 COVID-19 vaccine. Libraries were prepared by immunoSEQ multiplex PCR; TCRdb keeps only in-frame clonotypes and omits some of them. The sample yields some 150,000 clones, more than 85% seen once. The sequences come from peripheral blood, collected on day 0 of AZD1222 vaccination. These receptors all come from an adult in good health.

This rearrangement joins TRBV15 to TRBJ2-3; the D is unclear. Germline V lookup: CDR1 LNHNV, CDR2 YYDKDF (reference sequence). The CDR3 sequence is 13 residues long. Trimming cost V 5 bases and J 7 bases, with 13 bases left between them. The CDR3 DNA sequence: TGTGCCACCAGCGGGCCAGCACACCATACGCAGTATTTT. It translates to CATSGPAHHTQYF.

The chain couples TRBV15 to TRBJ1-6; D unclear. The length of the CDR3 is 14 residues. CDR1 and CDR2 from the germline V gene are LNHNV and YYDKDF (reference sequence). Trimming stripped 0 bases from V and 10 bases from J, with 10 bases between. The CDR3 loop is CATSRDIGNSPLHF. CDR3 DNA sequence: TGTGCCACCAGCAGAGATATAGGGAACTCACCCCTCCACTTT.

This chain joins TRBV14 and TRBJ1-1; D gene ambiguous. CDR1 and CDR2 (germline): SGHDN, FVKESK. The CDR3 loop spans 15 amino acids. Trimming removed 3 bases at V and 4 bases at J, with 15 bases between. The CDR3 is CASSQRRQSGTEAFF. The CDR3 DNA follows: TGTGCCAGCAGCCAGCGAAGACAATCCGGCACTGAAGCTTTCTTT.

The chain recombines TRBV27 with TRBJ1-2, with a possible D match to TRBD1 (5 bases). V lost 2 bases, J lost 4 bases, and 11 bases lay in between. Germline V gene lookup returns CDR1 MNHEY and CDR2 SMNVEV (reference sequence). The CDR3 consists of 14 residues. CDR3 sequence (DNA): TGTGCCAGCAGTTTACGTCAGGGAGGCTATGGCTACACCTTC. Amino acids: CASSLRQGGYGYTF.

A note on this clone: An end of the junction does not agree with germline; a read error may underlie this. The genes are TRBV5-1 and TRBJ2-1; TRBD2 is a possible D gene (6 bases). There are 15 residues in the CDR3. The germline V gene encodes CDR1 SGHRS and CDR2 YFSETQ. This chain's CDR3 is CASSLGGMRGNEQFF. The CDR3 DNA is TGCGCCAGTAGCTTAGGCGGGATGAGGGGCAATGAGCAGTTCTTC.